The sequence of this T cell receptor (beta chain) was determined in a study of cytomegalovirus exposure and HLA in healthy donors. The overall study: Some 85 million unique TCRs, all from HLA-typed donors, were included in an early release of the data. Overall study findings and caveats: Per a prior analysis, the majority of TCR beta V segments were productive roughly 87% or roughly 30% of the time.

Comment on this clone: Its target is unknown.

Germline CDR1 and CDR2: MNHNS and SASEGT. Trimming took off 4 bases at V and 0 bases at J, with 11 bases between the two ends. The CDR3 runs 15 residues. PCR employed 60 Vbeta and 13 Jbeta primers. The assay was immunoSEQ multiplex PCR, and TCRdb's table has in-frame clones only and misses some. The sample holds some 120,000 clones, about 84% seen once. The TCR was taken from a man younger than 35 in good health and CMV-seropositive. Sequencing was carried out using PBMCs. The gene calls are TRBV6-1 and TRBJ2-3, with D uncertain. CDR3 protein: CASSVLASSTDTQYF. CDR3 coding DNA: TGTGCCAGCAGTGTATTAGCCAGTAGCACAGATACGCAGTATTTT.